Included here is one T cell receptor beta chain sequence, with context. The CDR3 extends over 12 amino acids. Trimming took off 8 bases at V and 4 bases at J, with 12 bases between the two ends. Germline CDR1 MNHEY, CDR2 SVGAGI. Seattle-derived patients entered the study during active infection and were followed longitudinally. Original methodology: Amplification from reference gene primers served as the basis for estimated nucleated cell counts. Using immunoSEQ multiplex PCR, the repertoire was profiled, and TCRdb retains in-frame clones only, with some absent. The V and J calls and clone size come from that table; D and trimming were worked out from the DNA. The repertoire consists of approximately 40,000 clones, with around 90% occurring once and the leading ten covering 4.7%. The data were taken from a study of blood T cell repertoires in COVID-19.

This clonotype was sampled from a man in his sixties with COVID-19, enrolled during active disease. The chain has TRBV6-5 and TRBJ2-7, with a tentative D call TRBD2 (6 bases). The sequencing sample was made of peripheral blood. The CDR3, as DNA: TGTGCCAGCCGGAGGGTTTCGTACGAGCAGTACTTC. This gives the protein CASRRVSYEQYF.